This T cell receptor (beta chain) was observed in a study of blood T cells in healthy people across ages. The ends were cut back, 6 bases at V and 7 bases at J, with 10 bases in the middle. Germline V gives CDR1 SGHTA, CDR2 FQGNSA. The CDR3 is 11 amino acids. Then a second PCR, running roughly 6 to 12 cycles, was carried out with a sample-barcoded 5' primer and a J-beta primer mix. There were at least 3 million CDR3-containing paired-end reads obtained from each sample. TCRdb reanalysed the 5' RACE reads using MiXCR and keeps one entry per CDR3 protein. The sample has some 800,000 distinct CDR3 sequences, about 25% seen once; the top ten hold more than 3%. The same data also went into a second study, on T cells of mothers and their children.

The TCR originated in a boy under 18 in good health. The chain combines TRBV7-2 with TRBJ2-7, with D uncertain. Sequencing input: blood. The DNA of the CDR3 is TGTGCCAGCAGTACCTACGGAGAGCAGTACTTC. Translating gives CASSTYGEQYF.